The next 14 T cell receptor beta chains were all read from a single sample in a study of T cell repertoires in ileal Crohn's disease. Sequencing used immunoSEQ multiplex PCR; TCRdb keeps in-frame clones, though not all of them. The data show several thousand clones, more than 60% seen once. Sequenced input: ileal tissue. The receptors originated from an adult with Crohn's disease.

This clone was detected a few times. The chain joins TRBV7-9 to TRBJ1-1, with D uncertain. Trimming removed 5 bases at V and 3 bases at J, with 13 bases between. The CDR3 totals 14 residues. Germline loops: CDR1 SEHNR, CDR2 FQNEAQ (reference sequence). CDR3 amino acids: CASSPRTMDTEAFF. CDR3 DNA sequence: TGTGCCAGCAGCCCTAGAACCATGGACACTGAAGCTTTCTTT.

This clone has a single count. The chain joins TRBV5-1 to TRBJ1-2, with 9 bases aligning to TRBD1. Per the germline V gene, CDR1 is SGHRS and CDR2 is YFSETQ. The CDR3 is made up of 13 amino acids. Losses at the gene ends were 5 bases for V and 3 bases for J; bases not matched to a gene: 2. This CDR3 is CASSRDRDYGYTF. As DNA, the CDR3 is TGCGCCAGCAGTCGGGACAGGGACTATGGCTACACCTTC.

With respect to this clone: At one boundary the junction diverges from the germline segment, which might be a read error. Other DNA sequences in the sample encode the same CDR3. This chain joins TRBV20-1 and TRBJ1-2; D may be TRBD1 (5 bases). The germline V gene has CDR1 DFQATT and CDR2 SNEGSKA (reference sequence). The CDR3 is 11 amino acids. The CDR3 coding sequence is TGCAGCGCTAGATTCAGGGATGGCTACACCTTC. Protein product: CSARFRDGYTF.

This chain joins TRBV6-6 and TRBJ1-1, with a tentative D call TRBD1 (5 bases). In germline, CDR1 is MNHNY, CDR2 SVGAGI (reference sequence). V lost 5 bases and J 3 bases, leaving 10 bases between the germline ends. The CDR3 extends over 13 amino acids. The CDR3 DNA follows: TGTGCCAGCAGTATAACGGGGGACACTGAAGCTTTCTTT. It is translated as CASSITGDTEAFF.

The CDR3 DNA reads as TGTGCCAGCAGTCGGACAGGGAACAATGAGCAGTTCTTC. It translates to CASSRTGNNEQFF. This sequence joins TRBV6-5 and TRBJ2-1, with 8 nucleotides matching TRBD1. This CDR3 is 13 amino acids long. Germline CDR1 and CDR2: MNHEY and SVGAGI. V was pared by 5 bases and J by 5 bases, with 2 bases of the junction left unmatched.

Only a few counts were recorded for this clone. The chain uses TRBV7-3 and TRBJ2-1; 7 bases are a match to TRBD2. The CDR3 spans 16 residues. Trimming took 3 bases from V and 6 from J; bases not matched to a gene: 11. CDR1 SGHTA and CDR2 FQGTGA come from the germline V gene. The CDR3 DNA is TGTGCCAGCAGCTTGGGGGAGAGCGGGAAAGCCAATGAGCAGTTCTTC. Translation: CASSLGESGKANEQFF.

This clone came up once. Here the CDR3 DNA reads TGTGCCAGCAGCCAGGGAGCGGCTACCAGGGGCGGGGAGCTGTTTTTT. This sequence encodes CASSQGAATRGGELFF. This chain links TRBV14 with TRBJ2-2; perhaps TRBD1 as D (6 bases). Trimming removed 3 bases at V and 7 bases at J, with 18 bases between. The CDR3 consists of 16 residues. Germline V gives CDR1 SGHDN, CDR2 FVKESK.

The chain links TRBV5-1 to TRBJ2-5; D is unresolved. Trimming took off 6 bases at V and 5 bases at J, with 8 bases between the two ends. The germline V gene encodes CDR1 SGHRS and CDR2 YFSETQ. The CDR3 covers 11 residues. Here the CDR3 reads CASMSRETQYF. The CDR3 nucleotides are TGCGCCAGCATGTCTAGGGAGACCCAGTACTTC.

The chain is built from TRBV6-5 and TRBJ1-2; 9 nucleotides line up with TRBD1. The germline CDR1 and CDR2 sequences are MNHEY and SVGAGI. J lost 5 bases, V lost 4 bases, and 8 bases had no gene match. This CDR3 spans 15 amino acids. As DNA, the CDR3 is TGTGCCAGCAGTTCATCCGGGACAGGGATTTATGGCTACACCTTC. Translating it yields CASSSSGTGIYGYTF.

V and J are TRBV7-2 and TRBJ2-2, with D possibly TRBD2 on 6 matching bases. The CDR3 length is 16 residues. CDR1 and CDR2 (germline): SGHTA, FQGNSA. The V gene lost 8 bases and the J gene lost 1 base, with 17 bases spanning the gap. The CDR3 bases are TGTGCCAGCTTCCCCGCGGGGCAGGGGAACACCGGGGAGCTGTTTTTT. This translates into CASFPAGQGNTGELFF.

This clone was recorded only once. The chain couples TRBV28 to TRBJ2-5; possible D gene TRBD2, 6 bases. The germline V gene encodes CDR1 MDHEN and CDR2 SYDVKM. The ends were cut back, 3 bases at V and 1 base at J, with 12 bases in the middle. The CDR3 runs 15 residues. CDR3 in amino acids: CASSFGGTLQETQYF. The CDR3 DNA follows: TGTGCCAGCAGTTTCGGAGGGACCCTCCAAGAGACCCAGTACTTC.

The rearrangement joins TRBV19 to TRBJ2-2; D remains ambiguous. The V and J ends lost 6 bases and 11 bases respectively, with 4 bases between them. CDR1 and CDR2 (germline): LNHDA, SQIVND (reference sequence). CDR3 size: 9 residues. CDR3 amino acids: CASRSELFF. In DNA form, the CDR3 reads TGTGCCAGTAGGTCAGAGCTGTTTTTT.

The chain employs TRBV5-1 and TRBJ2-1; 9 bases map to TRBD1. CDR1 SGHRS and CDR2 YFSETQ come from the germline V gene. There are 15 residues in the CDR3. V gave up 7 bases and J gave up 8 bases; unmatched junction bases: 13. The CDR3 DNA sequence: TGCGCCAGCCGCCCCCCCGGGACAGGGTTTTATGAGCAGTTCTTC. Translated: CASRPPGTGFYEQFF.

This chain uses TRBV18 with TRBJ1-2, with TRBD1 matching 9 bases. The J segment lost 6 bases and the V segment lost 5 bases, leaving 4 bases of the junction unmatched. The CDR3 length is 13 residues. CDR1 is KGHSH and CDR2 is LQKENI in the germline V gene. For the CDR3, the DNA is TGTGCCAGCTCAAAGGACAGGGGAGATGGCTACACCTTC. This codes for CASSKDRGDGYTF.